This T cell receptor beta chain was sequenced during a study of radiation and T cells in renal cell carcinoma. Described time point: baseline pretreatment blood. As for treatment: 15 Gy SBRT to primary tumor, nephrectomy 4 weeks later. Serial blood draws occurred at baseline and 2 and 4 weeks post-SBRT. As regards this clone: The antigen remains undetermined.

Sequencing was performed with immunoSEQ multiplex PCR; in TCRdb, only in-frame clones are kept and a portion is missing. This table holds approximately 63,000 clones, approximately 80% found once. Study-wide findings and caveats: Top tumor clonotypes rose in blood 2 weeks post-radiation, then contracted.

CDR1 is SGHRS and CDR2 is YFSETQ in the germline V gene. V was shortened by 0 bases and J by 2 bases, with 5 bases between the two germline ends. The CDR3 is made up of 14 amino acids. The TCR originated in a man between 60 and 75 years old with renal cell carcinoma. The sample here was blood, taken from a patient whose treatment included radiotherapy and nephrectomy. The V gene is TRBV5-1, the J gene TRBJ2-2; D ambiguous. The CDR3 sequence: CASSLVINTGELFF. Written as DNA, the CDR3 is TGCGCCAGCAGCTTGGTAATTAACACCGGGGAGCTGTTTTTT.